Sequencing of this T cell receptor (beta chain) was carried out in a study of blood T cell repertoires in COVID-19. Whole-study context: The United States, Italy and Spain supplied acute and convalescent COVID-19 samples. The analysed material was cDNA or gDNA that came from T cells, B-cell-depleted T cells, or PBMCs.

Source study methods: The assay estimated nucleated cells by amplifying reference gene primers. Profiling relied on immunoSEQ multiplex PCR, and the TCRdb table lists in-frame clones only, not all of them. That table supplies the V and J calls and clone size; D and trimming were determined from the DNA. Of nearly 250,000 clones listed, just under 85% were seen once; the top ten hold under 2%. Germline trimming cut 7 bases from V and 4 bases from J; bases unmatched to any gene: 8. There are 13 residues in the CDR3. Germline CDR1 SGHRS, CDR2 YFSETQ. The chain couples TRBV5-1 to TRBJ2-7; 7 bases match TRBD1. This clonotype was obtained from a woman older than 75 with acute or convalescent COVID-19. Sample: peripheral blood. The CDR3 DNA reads TGCGCCAGCCGAACAGGGGACAGATACGAGCAGTACTTC. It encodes CASRTGDRYEQYF.